The entry that follows covers one TCR beta chain sequence. Trimming cost V 1 base and J 0 bases, with 16 bases left between them. CDR1 and CDR2 from the germline V gene are SGHVS and FNYEAQ. The CDR3 has 18 amino acids. The treatment denotes: randomized to nivolumab then ipilimumab (arm A) or the reverse (arm B). Patients had received no earlier DNA-damaging chemotherapy. This sample stems from a study of sequential checkpoint blockade in melanoma. Whole-study context: 91 pretreatment tumor DNA samples were TCRβ immunosequenced.

Here immunoSEQ multiplex PCR was the method, and the copy in TCRdb shows in-frame clones only, minus some. This sample has a few thousand clones, with 19% found just once. The source is a human patient with melanoma. Some clones in this sample may be carry-over from other donors' samples. Sequenced here: tumor tissue (inferred from file names), sampled from a patient given nivolumab and ipilimumab in sequence. The chain couples TRBV7-6 to TRBJ1-3, with D unclear. CDR3 sequence: CASSLGVELIRSGNTIYF. The CDR3 nucleotides read TGTGCCAGCAGCTTAGGGGTTGAACTGATCCGCTCTGGAAACACCATATATTTT.